A selection of T cell receptor beta chains follows, all from one sample in a study of beta chain features in type 1 diabetes. Data came from immunoSEQ multiplex PCR; TCRdb stores just in-frame clones and leaves some out. In the table there are roughly 24,000 clones, approximately 57% of which are singletons. Sequencing was carried out using stem cell memory CD4+ T cells from blood. Receptors were obtained from a man younger than 35 with type 1 diabetes. Both conserved end residues are part of each CDR3. A D gene is named only where the DNA matches it firmly. Clone size is given for some rows only: seen once, a few or many times, or a class if the clone is expanded.

cdr3_nt	cdr3_aa	d_call	clone_size	v_call	j_call
TGTGCCAGCAGTCCCCACGACAGTTACCCGTCCCAGCATTTT	CASSPHDSYPSQHF	NA	NA	TRBV6-5	TRBJ1-5
TGTGCCGCATCAGACCTGGTGGGACCAGGTCGGGAGTTTAACTATGGCTACACCTTC	CAASDLVGPGREFNYGYTF	NA	NA	TRBV7-9	TRBJ1-2
TGTGCCACCAGCCTCTACGGGGGAACTGGAAACACCATATATTTT	CATSLYGGTGNTIYF	NA	NA	TRBV15	TRBJ1-3
TGTGCCAGCAGTCTGGACATAGCCTCCTACGAGCAGTACTTC	CASSLDIASYEQYF	NA	NA	TRBV6-1	TRBJ2-7
TGTGCCAGCAGCTTGGACCGAGCGCTCGGGCAGTACTTC	CASSLDRALGQYF	NA	NA	TRBV5-6	TRBJ2-7
TGTGCCAGCTCAAAAATCTCAGGGTCGAAGAACACCATATATTTT	CASSKISGSKNTIYF	NA	NA	TRBV18	TRBJ1-3
TGTGCCAGCCGAACATCAGGAAACGGAGAGACCCAGTACTTC	CASRTSGNGETQYF	NA	NA	TRBV27	TRBJ2-5
TGCGCCAGCAGCCAACGACAGGGCGGGATCTACGAGCAGTACTTC	CASSQRQGGIYEQYF	NA	NA	TRBV5-1	TRBJ2-7
TGTGCCAGCAGCCTTTACAATGAGCAGTTCTTC	CASSLYNEQFF	NA	NA	TRBV27	TRBJ2-1
TGTGCCAGCAGCTACCCGGGGCGGGGGTACGAGCAGTACTTC	CASSYPGRGYEQYF	TRBD2	NA	TRBV7-2	TRBJ2-7
TGTGCCAGCTCACCAAGGCTAGTCGCCCCCGTCGAGCAGTACTTC	CASSPRLVAPVEQYF	NA	few	TRBV18	TRBJ2-7
TGTGCCAGTAGTATTAACGGGGTCACTGAAGCTTTCTTT	CASSINGVTEAFF	NA	NA	TRBV19	TRBJ1-1
TGTGCCAGCAGTCAACCACAGGGCTGGAACGAGCAGTACTTC	CASSQPQGWNEQYF	NA	NA	TRBV6-5	TRBJ2-7
TGTGCCAGCAACGCGCAACTGGGGGCGGCCAACCAAGAGACCCAGTACTTC	CASNAQLGAANQETQYF	NA	NA	TRBV2	TRBJ2-5
TGTGCCAGTAGGCAGACAGGCAGCCACGAGCAGTACTTC	CASRQTGSHEQYF	NA	NA	TRBV19	TRBJ2-7
TGCGCCAGCAGTGAGTCGGTTGCGGGTATGATGAACACTGAAGCTTTCTTT	CASSESVAGMMNTEAFF	NA	few	TRBV10-2	TRBJ1-1
TGTGCCAGCAGCAAATTCTCTAGGGGAACGGGCCCAAACATTCAGTACTTC	CASSKFSRGTGPNIQYF	NA	NA	TRBV21-1	TRBJ2-4
TGTGCCAGCAGCTCCCAAGCGGGCTCCTACAATGAGCAGTTCTTC	CASSSQAGSYNEQFF	NA	few	TRBV5-4	TRBJ2-1
TGTGCCAGCGTCAGACAGGGGGCAGGCAATGAGCAGTTCTTC	CASVRQGAGNEQFF	TRBD1	NA	TRBV27	TRBJ2-1
TGCGCCAGCAGCCCATCGAGGGGACTAGCCGGCACAGATACGCAGTATTTT	CASSPSRGLAGTDTQYF	TRBD2	NA	TRBV5-1	TRBJ2-3
TGTGCCAGCAGTGAAGGGCAGGGCCGCGAGCAGTACTTC	CASSEGQGREQYF	NA	NA	TRBV2	TRBJ2-7
TGTGCCAGCAGTCCCACCCAGACAGGGTTAAGCTACACCTTC	CASSPTQTGLSYTF	TRBD1	few	TRBV7-8	TRBJ1-2
TGTGCCAGCACTTCCGGGACAGCCGAAAAACTGTTTTTT	CASTSGTAEKLFF	TRBD1	NA	TRBV2	TRBJ1-4
TGTGCCACCAGCAGAGTGGGAGGCTTTAATGAAGCTTTCTTT	CATSRVGGFNEAFF	NA	NA	TRBV15	TRBJ1-1
TGTGCCAGCGGGACTAGGGGAAACATTCAGTACTTC	CASGTRGNIQYF	TRBD2	NA	TRBV28	TRBJ2-4
TGTGCCAGCAGTAAGAGGACTAGCGGGGACGGAGAGCAGTTCTTC	CASSKRTSGDGEQFF	TRBD2	NA	TRBV27	TRBJ2-1
TGTGCCAGCAGTTTAGCCCCCTATAATGAAAAACTGTTTTTT	CASSLAPYNEKLFF	NA	few	TRBV28	TRBJ1-4
TGCGCCAGCAGCTTGGCGACAGGGGCCGGGAGTACCTACGAGCAGTACTTC	CASSLATGAGSTYEQYF	TRBD1	NA	TRBV5-1	TRBJ2-7
TGTGCCAGCAGCTTAGGAGAATTCAATGAGCAGTTCTTC	CASSLGEFNEQFF	NA	few	TRBV7-2	TRBJ2-1
TGTGCCAGCATTGGGCGATTCTCTGGGGCCAACGTCCTGACTTTC	CASIGRFSGANVLTF	NA	NA	TRBV7-2	TRBJ2-6
TGTGCCTGGAGTGTGGGGGGAACTAATAATTCACCCCTCCACTTT	CAWSVGGTNNSPLHF	NA	NA	TRBV30	TRBJ1-6
TGCGCCAGCAGCCAAGAGGGCAGGGGAAACAATGAAAAACTGTTTTTT	CASSQEGRGNNEKLFF	NA	once	TRBV4-3	TRBJ1-4
TGCGCCAGCAGCATTGAGGGCGAATCCTACGAGCAGTACTTC	CASSIEGESYEQYF	NA	NA	TRBV5-1	TRBJ2-7
TGCAGCGTCAGGGGTGAGGGCTATGGCTACACCTTC	CSVRGEGYGYTF	NA	once	TRBV29-1	TRBJ1-2
TGTGCCATCGGAGATGGGACAGGGGATTACGAGCAGTACTTC	CAIGDGTGDYEQYF	TRBD1	NA	TRBV10-3	TRBJ2-7
TGTGCCAGCAGTTCCGCAGGGGGCGGCGATACGCAGTATTTT	CASSSAGGGDTQYF	TRBD1	NA	TRBV5-4	TRBJ2-3
TGTGCCAGCAGTGGGGATAGCGTAGGGGAGCAGTACTTC	CASSGDSVGEQYF	NA	NA	TRBV2	TRBJ2-7
TGCGCCAGCAGCTTGGGTGGCGGGGACAATGAGCAGTTCTTC	CASSLGGGDNEQFF	NA	once	TRBV5-1	TRBJ2-1
TGTGCCAGCAGTTGGACAAACAATGAGCAGTTCTTC	CASSWTNNEQFF	NA	NA	TRBV28	TRBJ2-1
TGTGCCAGCAGTTCATCCTCCCCGGTCCGGAATGAGCAGTTCTTC	CASSSSSPVRNEQFF	NA	NA	TRBV27	TRBJ2-1
TGTGCCAGCAGCTCCGGACAGCTCTACGAGCAGTACTTC	CASSSGQLYEQYF	NA	NA	TRBV7-2	TRBJ2-7
TGTGCCTGGAGTACCGCGTCCCCCCGGCAGTACTTC	CAWSTASPRQYF	NA	NA	TRBV30	TRBJ2-5
TGTGCCAGCAGCTTAAGCATGAAAGAGACCCAGTACTTC	CASSLSMKETQYF	NA	NA	TRBV7-2	TRBJ2-5
TGTGCCATCAGTGATTTCTTAGGGACTAGCGGGATGGGGACGCAGTATTTT	CAISDFLGTSGMGTQYF	TRBD2	NA	TRBV10-3	TRBJ2-3
TGCGCCAGCAGCCGATCGGACAGGACTGGCTACACCTTC	CASSRSDRTGYTF	TRBD1	few	TRBV4-3	TRBJ1-2
TGTGCCAGCAGCTTACTCAGGAACACCGGGGAGCTGTTTTTT	CASSLLRNTGELFF	NA	NA	TRBV11-2	TRBJ2-2
TGCAGCGTTGAGGGACAGGCCTCTGAAGCTTTCTTT	CSVEGQASEAFF	TRBD1	NA	TRBV29-1	TRBJ1-1
TGTGCCAGCAGTAGGGGGGAGGGGTTGGCCTACGAGCAGTACTTC	CASSRGEGLAYEQYF	NA	NA	TRBV7-8	TRBJ2-7
TGTGCCAGCAGCGTAATGGACTATAATTACGAGCAGTACTTC	CASSVMDYNYEQYF	NA	few	TRBV7-2	TRBJ2-7
TGTGCCAGCAGCTTACTGGCGGGTCAGCCCCAGCATTTT	CASSLLAGQPQHF	NA	NA	TRBV7-9	TRBJ1-5
TGTGCCAGCAGTTATGGAGGGTTGTCCTACAATGAGCAGTTCTTC	CASSYGGLSYNEQFF	NA	NA	TRBV6-6	TRBJ2-1
TGTGCCAGTAGCCTTCGCAGGGGTGGAGGCTACACCTTC	CASSLRRGGGYTF	NA	once	TRBV19	TRBJ1-2
TGTGCCAGCAGCTTTCATTCGGGTGAGCAGTACTTC	CASSFHSGEQYF	NA	NA	TRBV7-2	TRBJ2-7